This TCR beta chain was identified during a study of blood T cells in healthy people across ages. V lost 4 bases to trimming and J lost 8 bases, with 14 bases between them. The germline V gene has CDR1 LGHNA and CDR2 YSLEER. This CDR3 region has 13 residues. Together with a sample-barcoded 5' primer, a J-beta primer mix was included in a second PCR lasting about 6 to 12 cycles. TCRdb re-called the 5' RACE reads through MiXCR, storing one row per CDR3 protein. The sample includes 720,000 or so distinct CDR3 sequences, 40% to 50% seen only once; the top ten take around 30%. The TCR comes from a man of 80 years or more in good health. This chain links TRBV4-3 with TRBJ1-1, with D unclear. Sequenced: blood. The CDR3 coding sequence is TGCGCCAGCAGCCGAAACTCTATGGAAGAAGCTTTCTTT. As protein: CASSRNSMEEAFF.